A selection of T cell receptor beta chains follows, all from one sample in a study of Ad26.COV2.S vaccination and SARS-CoV-2 variants. The data were produced by immunoSEQ multiplex PCR, yet TCRdb's version contains in-frame clones alone and is incomplete. The repertoire holds about 350,000 clones, with 80% to 90% as singletons. The input for sequencing was peripheral blood, taken in a trial of Ad26.COV2.S vaccine versus placebo. The receptors stem from a person between 18 and 65 years old who received the Ad26.COV2.S COVID-19 vaccine or a placebo. Both conserved end residues are trimmed from each CDR3.

J | V | CDR3
TRBJ2-5 | TRBV2 | ASRQGTSGGETQY
TRBJ1-2 | TRBV7-8 | ASSRGQGAAGYT
TRBJ2-2 | TRBV11-2 | ASSKSGTSRNTGELF
TRBJ2-5 | TRBV5-4 | ASSLGGGAEYETQY
TRBJ1-1 | TRBV21-1 | ASNKSSGTLMNTEAF
TRBJ1-4 | TRBV19 | ASTSNQGFNEKLF
TRBJ1-2 | TRBV2 | ASSASGDGYGYT
TRBJ2-2 | TRBV9 | ASSPGLAGGPLGELF
TRBJ1-5 | TRBV6-5 | ASRRQGGSNQPQH
TRBJ2-3 | TRBV11-2 | ASSLTGLAGGRSDTQY
TRBJ2-2 | TRBV2 | ASMRDRGGTGELF
TRBJ2-7 | TRBV28 | ASSFWQRSGTVYEQY
TRBJ1-1 | TRBV7-2 | ASSLNPVAGRTEAF
TRBJ2-5 | TRBV5-1 | ASSLRTVQETQY
TRBJ2-7 | TRBV9 | ASSVEGARTYEQY
TRBJ1-6 | TRBV18 | ASSPLPATNSPLH
TRBJ2-1 | TRBV15 | ATSTGRPDFLYNEQF
TRBJ1-1 | TRBV14 | ASSQVTVGRTEAF
TRBJ2-2 | TRBV4-3 | ASSQAIRQGSGTGELF
TRBJ1-2 | TRBV7-8 | ASSLALGQGYGYT
TRBJ2-2 | TRBV19 | ASSLLAGYTGELF
TRBJ1-1 | TRBV28 | ASSLPQNTEAF
TRBJ1-1 | TRBV7-9 | ASSLVRMNTEAF
TRBJ1-3 | TRBV7-2 | ASSAGQLLTGNTIY
TRBJ2-1 | TRBV29-1 | SVEDPRSGQGNVYEQF
TRBJ2-2 | TRBV11-3 | ASSLGQGLQGAGELF
TRBJ2-1 | TRBV24-1 | ATKKDRCCWSYNEQF
TRBJ1-5 | TRBV19 | ASSMGEAANQPQH
TRBJ2-2 | TRBV11-2 | ASSLDPGGTGELF
TRBJ1-2 | TRBV6-5 | ASSNPGGGYGYT
TRBJ1-6 | TRBV6-4 | ASSDRDRGSPLH
TRBJ2-2 | TRBV6-1 | ASSEGVFNTGELF
TRBJ1-2 | TRBV6-5 | ASSYSFQGGGYT
TRBJ1-1 | TRBV20-1 | SASRHGEAF
TRBJ2-2 | TRBV19 | ASTPTTIQGGITGELF
TRBJ2-7 | TRBV27 | ASSSGTGTHFSYEQY
TRBJ2-2 | TRBV4-2 | ASSPQANTGELF
TRBJ2-3 | TRBV5-6 | ASKRLRFQLTDTQY
TRBJ2-7 | TRBV5-1 | ASSLAVSEGEQY
TRBJ2-1 | TRBV15 | ATSRAGLARTAYNEQF
TRBJ2-2 | TRBV7-9 | ASSPHITGELF
TRBJ1-4 | TRBV25-1 | ASSDGQGNEKLF
TRBJ2-7 | TRBV5-4 | ASSKGPGEQY